The 17 T cell receptor beta chains reported below all come from one sample, sequenced in a study of regulatory T cells in long-lasting Graves disease. Researchers made TCR beta libraries by using iRepertoire HTBI primers and running Arm-PCR on CDR3 regions. TCRdb re-derived calls from the multiplex PCR reads in MiXCR, one entry per CDR3 protein. The sample includes roughly 430,000 distinct CDR3 sequences, about 21% of them seen just once. Time point reported: persistent/refractory GD, antithyroid drugs over 5 years with positive TRAb. RNA from PBMCs was the source of the TCR library. The specimen was peripheral blood mononuclear cells (PBMCs), collected when the disease was refractory, from a patient treated with antithyroid drugs. The source is a female donor with Graves disease.

This clonotype occurred a few times. This rearrangement joins TRBV5-1 to TRBJ2-7; 11 bases map to TRBD1. Germline V lookup: CDR1 SGHRS, CDR2 YFSETQ. The trim removed 4 bases at V and 5 bases at J, leaving 5 bases unmatched. CDR3 size: 14 residues. Here the CDR3 reads CASSRGTGGNEQYF. The CDR3, as DNA: TGCGCCAGCAGCAGGGGGACAGGGGGAAACGAGCAGTACTTC.

In this sample, this clonotype turned up many times. The rearrangement links TRBV6-5 to TRBJ2-5; 12 bases align to TRBD2. J lost 2 bases, V lost 0 bases, and 1 base had no gene match. Germline V CDR1 and CDR2: MNHEY, SVGAGI. CDR3 length: 16 residues. The CDR3 DNA sequence: TGTGCCAGCAGTTACTCTGGACTAGCGGGACAAGAGACCCAGTACTTC. It codes for CASSYSGLAGQETQYF.

Ten or more counts support this clonotype. V and J are TRBV10-3 and TRBJ2-7, with 14 bases aligning to TRBD2. CDR1 ENHRY and CDR2 SYGVKD come from the germline V gene. CDR3 length: 17 amino acids. J was trimmed by 4 bases and V by 3 bases; bases with no gene match: 8. The CDR3 DNA reads TGTGCCATCAGTGAAGGGACTAGCGGGAGTGGGGGATACGAGCAGTACTTC. Its protein product is CAISEGTSGSGGYEQYF.

A word on this clonotype: A single base separates this from a much larger clone, so it may be a read error. The CDR3 protein is CASNLGGPLAGELFF. Here the CDR3 DNA reads TGTGCCAGCAACTTAGGTGGTCCCTTGGCCGGGGAGCTGTTTTTT. This rearrangement joins TRBV11-2 to TRBJ2-2; no clear D gene. The CDR3 extends over 15 amino acids. Germline CDR1 and CDR2: SGHAT and FQNNGV. Supplemented by reference TRBV11-2 and TRBJ2-2, the full variable domain reads EAGVAQSPRYKIIEKRQSVAFWCNPISGHATLYWYQQILGQGPKLLIQFQNNGVVDDSQLPKDRFSAERLKGVDSTLKIQPAKLEDSAVYLCASNLGGPLAGELFFGEGSRLTVL.

The chain is built from TRBV12-3 or TRBV12-4 and TRBJ1-2; 10 bases are shared with TRBD1. The CDR3 consists of 14 residues. With 8 bases clipped from V and 4 bases from J, the junction kept 7 bases outside the gene matches. This chain's CDR3 is CASGGQGLGYGYTF. For the CDR3, the DNA is TGTGCCAGCGGGGGACAGGGGTTAGGCTATGGCTACACCTTC.

This clonotype was picked up many times. This chain uses TRBV28 with TRBJ2-7, with D unresolved. In germline, CDR1 is MDHEN, CDR2 SYDVKM. V was shortened by 5 bases and J by 2 bases, with 13 bases between the two germline ends. The CDR3 has 14 amino acids. CDR3 amino acids: CASSLVPEAYEQYF. CDR3 bases: TGTGCCAGCAGTCTAGTCCCAGAGGCCTACGAGCAGTACTTC.

This clonotype was seen a few times. The chain combines TRBV29-1 with TRBJ2-5; D gene uncertain. CDR1 and CDR2 (germline): SQVTM, ANQGSEA. Trimming took off 6 bases at V and 4 bases at J, with 12 bases between the two ends. The CDR3 runs to 12 residues. CDR3 in DNA: TGCAGCGTACTAAAGCTCGGAGAGACCCAGTACTTC. Translating it yields CSVLKLGETQYF.

As for this clonotype: A much larger clone differs from this one at a single base, so this may be a read error. The CDR3 DNA is TGTGGCAGCAGTGTGACAGGGGCAGGTTCACCCCTCCACTTT. Translating it yields CGSSVTGAGSPLHF. The chain combines TRBV28 with TRBJ1-6; TRBD1 matches at 8 bases. Germline CDR1 is MDHEN and CDR2 is SYDVKM. The CDR3 contains 14 residues.

The chain recombines TRBV29-1 with TRBJ1-1, with 8 positions matching TRBD1. The CDR3 spans 12 residues. CDR1 is SQVTM, CDR2 ANQGSEA, per germline. Unmatched junction bases numbered 4, after V lost 6 bases and J lost 4 bases. The CDR3 protein is CSVWTGPTEAFF. The CDR3 bases are TGCAGCGTATGGACAGGGCCCACTGAAGCTTTCTTT.

As regards this clonotype: This may arise from a read error, as a much more abundant clone is one base away. This chain uses TRBV12-3 or TRBV12-4 with TRBJ2-5; no firm D call. The CDR3 is 14 residues long. The CDR3 spells CASTPGLPVETQHF. CDR3 bases: TGTGCCAGCACCCCGGGCCTCCCCGTAGAGACCCAGCACTTC.

This clonotype was observed a few times. The chain has TRBV27 and TRBJ2-3; 8 positions match TRBD1. CDR1 and CDR2 from the germline V gene are MNHEY and SMNVEV (reference sequence). V dropped 6 bases and J dropped 2; count of bases not matched to a gene: 10. This CDR3 is built from 16 residues. The CDR3 sequence is CASRPDDRGNTDTQYF. The CDR3 DNA is TGTGCCAGCAGACCAGACGACAGGGGCAACACAGATACGCAGTATTTT.

This clonotype was counted at least ten times. V usage is TRBV3-1 and J usage is TRBJ2-7; D is unresolved. The CDR3 is 12 amino acids. The germline V gene encodes CDR1 LGHDT and CDR2 YNNKEL (reference sequence). Trimming shortened V by 3 bases and J by 9 bases, and 12 bases separated the two germline ends. DNA for the CDR3: TGTGCCAGCAGCCAGGATTTGGGCAGGCAGTACTTC. This encodes CASSQDLGRQYF.

The V gene is TRBV28, the J gene TRBJ2-1; TRBD2 matches at 8 bases. The germline V gene has CDR1 MDHEN and CDR2 SYDVKM. The V segment lost 11 bases and the J segment 1 base; nucleotides outside the gene matches: 4. The length of the CDR3 is 13 residues. CDR3 sequence reads: CACIAGSYNEQFF. CDR3 nucleotide sequence: TGTGCCTGTATAGCGGGGTCCTACAATGAGCAGTTCTTC.

This clonotype was observed at least ten times. The genes are TRBV13 and TRBJ1-2; 7 bases agree with TRBD1. Germline V gene lookup returns CDR1 PRHDT and CDR2 FYEKMQ (reference sequence). After removal of 1 base from V and 8 bases from J, the junction contained 4 bases not matched to a gene. This CDR3 region has 13 residues. CDR3 bases: TGTGCCAGCAGCTTAGACAGGGGCCGGGGCTACACCTTC. Its protein is CASSLDRGRGYTF. The full variable domain, rest sourced from reference TRBV13 and TRBJ1-2, is AAGVIQSPRHLIKEKRETATLKCYPIPRHDTVYWYQQGPGQDPQFLISFYEKMQSDKGSIPDRFSAQQFSDYHSELNMSSLELGDSALYFCASSLDRGRGYTFGSGTRLTVV.

CDR3 loop: CSARSGGLPNTGELFF. CDR3 bases: TGCAGTGCCCGCAGCGGAGGGTTGCCGAACACCGGGGAGCTGTTTTTT. The V and J genes are TRBV20-1 and TRBJ2-2; TRBD2 might be the D (6 bases). The CDR3 totals 16 residues. Between the trimmed V and J ends, which lost 6 bases and 0 bases, there was a span of 17 bases. Germline CDR1 is DFQATT and CDR2 is SNEGSKA (reference sequence).

This clonotype appeared a few times. The DNA for the CDR3 is TGTGCCAGCAGTCTAACAGGGTCGAGGGAGACCCAGTACTTC. Its translation: CASSLTGSRETQYF. The rearrangement uses TRBV3-1 and TRBJ2-5; D possibly corresponds to TRBD1 (6 bases). Between the trimmed V and J ends, which lost 6 bases and 5 bases, there was a span of 16 bases. The germline gives CDR1 LGHDT, CDR2 YNNKEL (reference sequence). The CDR3 totals 14 residues.

This clonotype has a count of ten or more. The chain employs TRBV9 and TRBJ2-7; 8 bases line up with TRBD1. V trimming: 0 bases; J trimming: 1 base; junction bases outside the gene matches: 3. CDR1 is SGDLS and CDR2 is YYNGEE in the germline V gene. There are 15 residues in the CDR3. CDR3 nucleotide sequence: TGTGCCAGCAGCGTAGAGGGGACAGGATCCTACGAGCAGTACTTC. Protein sequence: CASSVEGTGSYEQYF.